These T cell receptor beta chains were read from a single sample in a study of blood T cell repertoires in COVID-19. The table came from immunoSEQ multiplex PCR; TCRdb's copy has only in-frame clones and leaves some out. This repertoire shows 110,000 or so clones, less than 85% found once; its top ten account for about 4.5%. Material for sequencing was peripheral blood. Receptors originate from a human donor in a cohort sampled during active or convalescent COVID-19. Each CDR3 is given with its conserved first and last residue. The D gene is left open where the match is weak. Clone size, where shown, is once, few, many, or a class for clones that have expanded.

>TRBV27|few|NA|TRBJ2-2
TGTGCCAGCAGTCTGGACATGGCCGGGGAGCTGTTTTTT
CASSLDMAGELFF
>TRBV7-2|few|NA|TRBJ1-2
TGTGCCAGCAGCTTAGACCGCGAGTATGGCTACACCTTC
CASSLDREYGYTF
>TRBV5-1|once|NA|TRBJ2-1
TGCGCCAGCAGCCGGCGGGGTTGGGGGGAGAGGAATGAGCAGTTCTTC
CASSRRGWGERNEQFF
>TRBV7-2|NA|NA|TRBJ2-1
TGTGCCAGCAGCTCCACGGGAGCTCCCTACAATGAGCAGTTCTTC
CASSSTGAPYNEQFF
>TRBV4-3|NA|TRBD1|TRBJ2-7
TGCGCCAGCAGCCAATCCGGACAGGGCTCCTACGAGCAGTACTTC
CASSQSGQGSYEQYF
>TRBV30|NA|TRBD1|TRBJ1-6
TGTGCCTGGAGCATTCCGGGACAGGGCAATAATTCACCCCTCCACTTT
CAWSIPGQGNNSPLHF
>TRBV6-5|NA|NA|TRBJ2-6
TGTGCCAGCAGTTACCAGCCAGGGCACGGGGCCAACGTCCTGACTTTC
CASSYQPGHGANVLTF
>TRBV28|NA|NA|TRBJ2-1
TGTGCCAGCAGTTTGGTTAGCGGTAACAATGAGCAGTTCTTC
CASSLVSGNNEQFF
>TRBV11-2|once|NA|TRBJ1-6
TGTGCCAGCAGGGGGACTTCCGGGAGCTCCTATAATTCACCCCTCCACTTT
CASRGTSGSSYNSPLHF
>TRBV28|NA|TRBD1|TRBJ2-1
TGTGCCAGCAGAACAAGGACAGGGGGCATGGTCTACAATGAGCAGTTCTTC
CASRTRTGGMVYNEQFF
>TRBV18|NA|NA|TRBJ2-7
TGTGCCAGCTCACCAGAAAGTACAACAGTCCACGAGCAGTACTTC
CASSPESTTVHEQYF
>TRBV7-9|NA|TRBD1|TRBJ2-7
TGTGCCAGCAGCTTAGCGGAATTTACGGGACAGAGAGTATTCTACGAGCAGTACTTC
CASSLAEFTGQRVFYEQYF
>TRBV11-2|NA|NA|TRBJ1-2
TGTGCCAGCAGCCCCCGTAGGGGGGGCGCCGCGCGCTATGGCTACACCTTC
CASSPRRGGAARYGYTF